One and the same sample provided the 7 T cell receptor beta chains below, sequenced in a study of CD8+CD57+ T cells in acquired aplastic anemia. Patients chosen for sequencing had shown CD8+CD57+ cell expansion by flow cytometry. The template for TCR beta VDJ and CDR3 sequence profiling was genomic DNA. Each CDR3 protein is one row after TCRdb ran MiXCR on the reads. The sample yields about 40,000 distinct CDR3 sequences, approximately 63% seen once. Sequencing input: sorted CD4+, CD8+, or CD8+CD57+ T cells (not recorded which) from PBMCs. The receptor set was obtained from a human donor with aplastic anemia.

The chain recombines TRBV7-6 with TRBJ1-4; 9 nucleotides match TRBD1. The CDR3 runs 18 residues. Germline-derived CDR1 and CDR2 are SGHVS and FNYEAQ. V trimming: 3 bases; J trimming: 2 bases; junction bases outside the gene matches: 10. The CDR3 here is CASSFRSRGQGTNEKLFF. The CDR3 DNA reads as TGTGCCAGCAGCTTCCGGAGCCGGGGACAGGGCACTAATGAAAAACTGTTTTTT. Together with reference TRBV7-6 and TRBJ1-4, the CDR3 gives the full variable domain: GAGVSQSPRYKVTKRGQDVALRCDPISGHVSLYWYRQALGQGPEFLTYFNYEAQQDKSGLPNDRFSAERPEGSISTLTIQRTEQRDSAMYRCASSFRSRGQGTNEKLFFGSGTQLSVL.

This clonotype was seen many times. The V and J genes are TRBV7-9 and TRBJ2-7, with D tentatively TRBD1 or TRBD2 (6 bases each). Germline V gives CDR1 SEHNR, CDR2 FQNEAQ (reference sequence). The CDR3 length is 17 residues. Trimming removed 6 bases from V and 1 base from J, with 22 bases in between. The CDR3, as DNA: TGTGCCAGCAGTCTGCCCGTTCGGGGGCTATCTTCCTACGAGCAGTACTTC. Translation gives CASSLPVRGLSSYEQYF. The full variable domain, in which reference TRBV7-9 and TRBJ2-7 provide the parts outside the CDR3, is DTGVSQNPRHKITKRGQNVTFRCDPISEHNRLYWYRQTLGQGPEFLTYFQNEAQLEKSRLLSDRFSAERPKGSFSTLEIQRTEQGDSAMYLCASSLPVRGLSSYEQYFGPGTRLTVT.

This clonotype was counted a single time. This chain uses TRBV11-1 with TRBJ1-6; 7 bases line up with TRBD1. The CDR3 length is 17 residues. J was trimmed by 6 bases and V by 1 base; bases with no gene match: 9. Germline CDR1 SGHAT, CDR2 FQDESV (reference sequence). CDR3 loop: CASSLDQGGLLNSPLHF. CDR3 DNA sequence: TGTGCCAGCAGCTTAGATCAGGGGGGACTCCTTAATTCACCCCTCCACTTT. Combining the CDR3 with reference TRBV11-1 and TRBJ1-6 gives the whole variable domain EAEVAQSPRYKITEKSQAVAFWCDPISGHATLYWYRQILGQGPELLVQFQDESVVDDSQLPKDRFSAERLKGVDSTLKIQPAELGDSAMYLCASSLDQGGLLNSPLHFGNGTRLTVT.

This clonotype was observed many times. This chain joins TRBV4-1 and TRBJ2-7; D is possibly TRBD1 (6 bases). This CDR3 has 15 residues. Trimming took off 0 bases at V and 3 bases at J, with 12 bases between the two ends. Germline CDR1 and CDR2: MGHRA and YSYEKL. CDR3 protein: CASSQDGPGDYEQYF. As DNA, the CDR3 is TGCGCCAGCAGCCAAGATGGTCCAGGGGACTACGAGCAGTACTTC.

This clonotype was counted ten times or more. The chain has TRBV7-9 and TRBJ2-3, with D hard to call. The V end lost 3 bases, the J end lost 0 bases, and 10 bases lay between the germline ends. The CDR3 is made up of 15 amino acids. CDR1 and CDR2 (germline): SEHNR, FQNEAQ (reference sequence). CDR3 sequence (DNA): TGTGCCAGCAGCTTGGTGGTAGTTAGCACAGATACGCAGTATTTT. This encodes CASSLVVVSTDTQYF. The full variable domain, rest sourced from reference TRBV7-9 and TRBJ2-3, is DTGVSQNPRHKITKRGQNVTFRCDPISEHNRLYWYRQTLGQGPEFLTYFQNEAQLEKSRLLSDRFSAERPKGSFSTLEIQRTEQGDSAMYLCASSLVVVSTDTQYFGPGTRLTVL.

The chain employs TRBV7-9 and TRBJ2-7, with 8 bases aligning to TRBD1. In germline, CDR1 is SEHNR, CDR2 FQNEAQ (reference sequence). The V segment lost 4 bases and the J segment 2 bases; nucleotides outside the gene matches: 4. This CDR3 region has 14 residues. The CDR3 DNA sequence: TGTGCCAGCAGCTCCGGGACAGGACCCTACGAGCAGTACTTC. Encoded protein: CASSSGTGPYEQYF.

This clonotype was seen repeatedly, ten times or more. The genes are TRBV7-2 and TRBJ2-3; D is unclear. Germline-derived CDR1 and CDR2 are SGHTA and FQGNSA. V was shortened by 6 bases and J by 0 bases, with 4 bases between the two germline ends. The CDR3 length is 12 residues. In DNA form, the CDR3 reads TGTGCCAGCAGTGAAAGCACAGATACGCAGTATTTT. It specifies CASSESTDTQYF.